Listed below are T cell receptor beta chains from one sample, sequenced in a study of identifying expanded T cells in peripheral blood. Data came from immunoSEQ multiplex PCR; TCRdb stores just in-frame clones and leaves some out. This table has about 58,000 clones, roughly nine tenths appearing once. What was sequenced was blood. All receptors come from a person aged 18 to 75 in good health. Each CDR3 is given with its conserved first and last residue. D genes are given only for firm matches. Clone size is shown for a subset of rows, as once, few, many or a class of expanded clone.

.	TRBV29-1	.	12	TRBJ1-2	CSVEGQDYGYTF	TGCAGCGTTGAAGGACAGGATTATGGCTACACCTTC
.	TRBV7-2	.	16	TRBJ2-2	CASSPQGRSNTGELFF	TGTGCCAGCAGCCCCCAGGGGAGATCGAACACCGGGGAGCTGTTTTTT
.	TRBV2	.	15	TRBJ2-3	CASSGGGLSTDTQYF	TGTGCCAGCTCTGGCGGGGGCCTAAGCACAGATACGCAGTATTTT
.	TRBV19	.	13	TRBJ2-7	CASSILVRGEQYF	TGTGCCAGTAGTATTCTCGTTCGGGGTGAGCAGTACTTC
.	TRBV5-5	.	13	TRBJ1-5	CASSLAFNQPQHF	TGTGCCAGCAGCTTGGCCTTCAATCAGCCCCAGCATTTT
.	TRBV18	.	15	TRBJ1-1	CASSPPGGLATEAFF	TGTGCCAGCTCACCACCGGGGGGCCTGGCCACTGAAGCTTTCTTT
.	TRBV6-5	.	13	TRBJ2-7	CASSPGTYYEQYF	TGTGCCAGCAGTCCCGGGACATATTACGAGCAGTACTTC
.	TRBV7-2	.	15	TRBJ1-6	CASSVGTLGGSPLHF	TGTGCCAGCAGCGTAGGGACCCTCGGAGGTTCACCCCTCCACTTT
.	TRBV11-3	.	13	TRBJ2-1	CASSLRKGNEQFF	TGTGCCAGCAGCTTACGTAAGGGCAATGAGCAGTTCTTC
.	TRBV14	.	14	TRBJ1-6	CASSRVSYNSPLHF	TGTGCCAGCAGCCGAGTCTCCTATAATTCACCCCTCCACTTT
.	TRBV5-4	.	14	TRBJ2-3	CASSLVGAEDTQYF	TGTGCCAGCAGCTTGGTGGGGGCGGAAGATACGCAGTATTTT
few	TRBV19	TRBD1	11	TRBJ1-5	CAAGGDQPQHF	TGTGCCGCAGGGGGAGATCAGCCCCAGCATTTT
.	TRBV7-6	TRBD1	15	TRBJ2-7	CASSLALGQIYEQYF	TGTGCCAGCAGCTTAGCCCTGGGACAGATCTACGAGCAGTACTTC
.	TRBV9	.	15	TRBJ2-3	CASSVASLGSDTQYF	TGTGCCAGCAGCGTAGCTAGCCTGGGTTCAGATACGCAGTATTTT
.	TRBV5-1	TRBD2	15	TRBJ2-1	CASSFRAGGDNEQFF	TGCGCCAGCAGCTTTCGAGCGGGGGGTGACAATGAGCAGTTCTTC